Listed below are T cell receptor beta chains from one sample, sequenced in a study of blood T cell repertoires in COVID-19. Generated by immunoSEQ multiplex PCR, the TCRdb table keeps only in-frame clones and is missing some. The sample includes some 130,000 clones, approximately 83% of them seen just once. Sequenced material: peripheral blood. These receptors all stem from a woman aged 50 to 60 who had recovered from COVID-19. CDR3s include the opening cysteine and the closing phenylalanine or tryptophan. D genes are given only for firm matches. A row's size may be missing; if present it is once, few, many or a size class.

J | D | V | size | CDR3 | DNA
TRBJ1-1 | - | TRBV3-1/TRBV3-2 | - | CASSQERSGAFF | TGTGCCAGCAGCCAAGAGCGGTCGGGGGCTTTCTTT
TRBJ2-5 | TRBD1 | TRBV5-1 | - | CASSTGTAQETQYF | TGCGCCAGCAGCACCGGGACAGCCCAAGAGACCCAGTACTTC
TRBJ1-2 | TRBD1 | TRBV5-1 | - | CASSLDRQGGGYTF | TGCGCCAGCAGCTTGGACCGACAGGGAGGCGGCTACACCTTC
TRBJ1-4 | TRBD1 | TRBV11-3 | - | CASSLETWDSNEKLFF | TGTGCCAGCAGCTTAGAAACCTGGGACAGCAATGAAAAACTGTTTTTT
TRBJ1-5 | - | TRBV30 | - | CAWSAPGGGQPQHF | TGTGCCTGGAGCGCCCCGGGGGGCGGACAGCCCCAGCATTTT
TRBJ2-5 | TRBD1 | TRBV2 | - | CASSEQGARKTQYF | TGTGCCAGCAGTGAGCAGGGGGCGAGGAAGACCCAGTACTTC
TRBJ1-2 | - | TRBV2 | - | CASSPTSNYGYTF | TGTGCCAGCAGTCCGACATCTAACTATGGCTACACCTTC
TRBJ1-3 | TRBD1 | TRBV19 | once | CASSSGQVSSGNTIYF | TGTGCCAGTAGTTCCGGACAGGTCAGCTCTGGAAACACCATATATTTT
TRBJ1-6 | TRBD1 | TRBV27 | - | CASSLRTGQGYNSPLHF | TGTGCCAGCAGTTTGCGGACAGGGCAGGGCTATAATTCACCCCTCCACTTT
TRBJ1-3 | - | TRBV5-6 | - | CASSLPGGAGNTIYF | TGTGCCAGCAGCTTGCCAGGAGGCGCTGGAAACACCATATATTTT
TRBJ2-1 | TRBD2 | TRBV5-6 | few | CASSIRTSGGARNEQFF | TGTGCCAGCAGCATACGGACTAGCGGGGGGGCGAGAAATGAGCAGTTCTTC
TRBJ1-5 | TRBD1 | TRBV6-4 | - | CASSVPHDRGGNQPQHF | TGTGCCAGCAGTGTACCCCACGACAGGGGGGGCAATCAGCCCCAGCATTTT
TRBJ1-2 | TRBD1 | TRBV3-1/TRBV3-2 | - | CASSSPGQGYGYTF | TGTGCCAGCAGCTCACCGGGACAGGGCTATGGCTACACCTTC
TRBJ2-1 | - | TRBV12-5 | - | CASGLVAGRSVREQFF | TGTGCTAGTGGTTTGGTGGCGGGGCGGTCCGTACGAGAGCAGTTCTTC
TRBJ1-5 | - | TRBV6-5 | once | CASSRGGGNNQPQHF | TGTGCCAGCAGCCGAGGGGGGGGAAACAATCAGCCCCAGCATTTT
TRBJ1-2 | TRBD1 | TRBV6-5 | - | CASRTLTGGLGYTF | TGTGCCAGCAGGACACTAACAGGGGGCCTCGGCTACACCTTC
TRBJ1-4 | - | TRBV5-1 | - | CASRSQGDEKLFF | TGCGCCAGCAGGAGTCAGGGCGATGAAAAACTGTTTTTT
TRBJ2-1 | TRBD1 | TRBV11-2 | - | CASSLGTGAYNEQFF | TGTGCCAGCAGCTTGGGGACAGGGGCCTACAATGAGCAGTTCTTC
TRBJ1-2 | - | TRBV19 | - | CASSISGRGHYGYTF | TGTGCCAGTAGTATATCAGGCAGGGGCCACTATGGCTACACCTTC
TRBJ2-3 | - | TRBV9 | - | CASSPRRVPDTQYF | TGTGCCAGCAGCCCGCGCAGGGTCCCAGATACGCAGTATTTT
TRBJ2-5 | TRBD1 | TRBV23-1 | - | CASSQSDRGIEEETQYF | TGCGCCAGCAGTCAATCCGACAGGGGGATAGAGGAAGAGACCCAGTACTTC
TRBJ2-1 | TRBD1 | TRBV6-5 | - | CASSYGTGSSYNEQFF | TGTGCCAGCAGTTACGGGACAGGGAGCTCCTACAATGAGCAGTTCTTC
TRBJ1-5 | - | TRBV27 | - | CASSGDRLGNQPQHF | TGTGCCAGCAGTGGAGACAGGCTGGGCAATCAGCCCCAGCATTTT
TRBJ1-1 | - | TRBV6-1 | - | CASSEASGTAFF | TGTGCCAGCAGTGAAGCAAGCGGGACGGCTTTCTTT
TRBJ2-3 | - | TRBV6-5 | - | CASSYSPGAPDTQYF | TGTGCCAGCAGTTACTCGCCAGGGGCCCCAGATACGCAGTATTTT
TRBJ2-2 | - | TRBV5-6 | many | CASSLGGGPGELFF | TGTGCCAGCAGCTTGGGTGGGGGCCCCGGGGAGCTGTTTTTT
TRBJ2-6 | TRBD2 | TRBV19 | - | CASVAGGSGANVLTF | TGTGCCAGCGTCGCGGGAGGGAGCGGGGCCAACGTCCTGACTTTC